The 12 T cell receptor beta chains listed next were all sequenced from one sample in a study of Graves' ophthalmopathy and Graves' hyperthyroidism. RNA transcripts provided the template for amplifying TCR beta CDR3 regions. Investigators did first-round RT-PCR with HTBI primers, then second-round multiplex PCR. TCRdb itself ran the multiplex PCR reads through MiXCR, one entry per CDR3 protein. The repertoire consists of almost 750,000 distinct CDR3 sequences, with approximately 40% occurring once and the leading ten covering 44%. Sequenced sample: peripheral blood. The source is an adult man with Graves' ophthalmopathy.

This clonotype has just a few counts. The chain carries TRBV20-1 and TRBJ2-7, with D maybe TRBD1 (6 bases). The CDR3 is 12 amino acids. Germline V lookup: CDR1 DFQATT, CDR2 SNEGSKA (reference sequence). The chain's CDR3 is CRAAGTRSEQYF. CDR3 nucleotide sequence: TGCAGGGCCGCCGGGACACGGAGTGAGCAGTACTTC.

On this clonotype: A read error may produce the germline difference seen at one junction end. The chain carries TRBV7-9 and TRBJ1-2; D unclear. Germline CDR1 SEHNR, CDR2 FQNEAQ (reference sequence). This CDR3 is 14 amino acids long. The CDR3: CASSLAISGGGCTF. As DNA, the CDR3 is TGTGCCAGCAGCTTAGCGATTTCGGGTGGCGGCTGCACCTTC.

With respect to this clonotype: The junction and the germline gene differ at one end; a read error may be behind it. The V and J genes are TRBV10-3 and TRBJ2-5; D possibly corresponds to TRBD2 (5 bases). The germline V gene has CDR1 ENHRY and CDR2 SYGVKD. The CDR3 covers 14 residues. CDR3 residues: CASSYSPSWETQYF. The CDR3 DNA reads as TGTGCCAGCAGTTACTCCCCTAGCTGGGAGACCCAGTACTTC.

This clonotype occurred once. This sequence joins TRBV7-6 and TRBJ2-3; 9 bases align to TRBD1. The V segment lost 5 bases and the J segment 0 bases; nucleotides outside the gene matches: 6. The CDR3 has 16 residues. Per germline, CDR1 SGHVS and CDR2 FNYEAQ. The CDR3 DNA reads TGTGCCAGCAGCCCGACAGGGGGGGCTAGCACAGATACGCAGTATTTT. Residues: CASSPTGGASTDTQYF.

Concerning this clonotype itself: This could be a read error, since a much larger clone is one nucleotide away. The chain couples TRBV7-2 to TRBJ1-2; D unclear. Germline CDR1 SGHTA, CDR2 FQGNSA. The CDR3 sequence is 13 residues long. The CDR3 sequence: CASSLARADGHTF. CDR3 DNA: TGTGCCAGCAGCTTAGCGCGAGCGGATGGCCACACCTTC.

This clonotype was detected only a few times. This clone may be a read error of a much larger clone one base away. This sequence joins TRBV9 and TRBJ2-5; D is unclear. The J call may be faulty, since TRBJ2-7 better matches the DNA end. There are 14 residues in the CDR3. Germline V gene sequence: CDR1 SGDLS, CDR2 YYNGEE. The CDR3 region is CASSVGGYSYEQYF. Here the CDR3 DNA reads TGTGCCAGCAGCGTAGGGGGTTACTCCTACGAGCAGTACTTC.

In this sample, this clonotype turned up many times. The chain uses TRBV29-1 and TRBJ2-7; no reliable D call. V shed 4 bases and J shed 1 base, with 8 bases lying between them. CDR3 length: 12 residues. Germline V gene data show CDR1 as SQVTM and CDR2 as ANQGSEA. The CDR3 protein is CSVVPGSYEQYF. The CDR3 DNA is TGCAGCGTTGTCCCAGGTTCCTACGAGCAGTACTTC.

The CDR3 DNA follows: TGTGCCAGCAGCTTAGGGAGGGGAGACGGGGAGCTGTTTTTT. Protein product: CASSLGRGDGELFF. This chain links TRBV7-2 with TRBJ2-2, with D possibly TRBD2 on 6 matching bases. V lost 1 base, J lost 7 bases, and 10 bases lay in between. This CDR3 spans 14 amino acids. Germline-derived CDR1 and CDR2 are SGHTA and FQGNSA.

On this clonotype: The conserved final phenylalanine or tryptophan is absent from the CDR3, which likely points to a read error. The chain carries TRBV5-4 and TRBJ2-3; perhaps TRBD2 as D (6 bases). Trimming removed 0 bases at V and 0 bases at J, with 8 bases between. The germline CDR1 and CDR2 sequences are SGHNT and YYREEE (reference sequence). The CDR3 loop spans 15 amino acids. CDR3 loop: CASSLVGRSTDTQYC. CDR3 DNA sequence: TGTGCCAGCAGCTTGGTTGGGAGGAGCACAGATACGCAGTATTGT.

CDR3 bases: TGTGCCAGCAGTTTTTCGACAGGGGGAGGATACACTGAAGCTTTCTTT. Translating it yields CASSFSTGGGYTEAFF. J is TRBJ1-1 and V is TRBV7-9, with 9 bases that match TRBD1. Germline CDR1 SEHNR, CDR2 FQNEAQ (reference sequence). This CDR3 has 16 amino acids. V was clipped by 6 bases and J by 3 bases; unmatched bases: 11.

The genes are TRBV10-3 and TRBJ2-5; the match to TRBD2 covers 12 bases. Germline V CDR1 and CDR2: ENHRY, SYGVKD. The CDR3 is made up of 16 amino acids. The ends lost 10 bases at V and 2 bases at J; junction bases unmatched: 11. CDR3 sequence reads: CASSYPLAGGQETQYF. CDR3 coding DNA: TGTGCCAGCAGCTACCCTCTAGCGGGGGGGCAAGAGACCCAGTACTTC.

The gene calls are TRBV3-1 and TRBJ2-5, with D perhaps TRBD1 (5 bases). The V end was cut by 4 bases, the J end by 2 bases, with 11 bases between. The CDR3 sequence is 14 residues long. The germline V gene has CDR1 LGHDT and CDR2 YNNKEL (reference sequence). The CDR3: CASSLRQSQETQYF. The CDR3 DNA sequence: TGTGCCAGCAGCCTTAGACAGTCGCAAGAGACCCAGTACTTC.